The sequence of this TCR beta chain was determined in a study of blood T cells in healthy people across ages. Sample-barcoded 5' priming and a J-beta primer mix drove a second PCR of roughly 6 to 12 cycles. TCRdb re-analysed the 5' RACE reads in MiXCR, keeping a single row per CDR3 protein. Here the sample spans about 1.7 million distinct CDR3 sequences, 25% to 30% being singletons. This TCR derives from a woman aged 30 to 39 in good health. Sequencing input: blood.

CDR3 in amino acids: CASRRTVRGSDHEQYF. The CDR3, as DNA: TGTGCCAGCAGAAGAACAGTAAGGGGTTCTGACCACGAGCAGTACTTC. The V and J genes are TRBV2 and TRBJ2-7; D might be TRBD1 (5 bases). V was cut by 6 bases and J by 5 bases, with 23 bases left in between. Germline V gives CDR1 SNHLY, CDR2 FYNNEI. This CDR3 comprises 16 residues.